What follows are 25 T cell receptor beta chains derived from one specimen sequenced in a study of blood T cell repertoires in COVID-19. Produced via immunoSEQ multiplex PCR; TCRdb's table is partial and in-frame only. The table lists 65,000 to 70,000 clones, approximately 79% of them singletons. What was sequenced was peripheral blood. The receptors stem from a human donor in a cohort sampled during active COVID-19.

This rearrangement joins TRBV5-6 to TRBJ2-2, with 7 bases aligning to TRBD1. The CDR3 runs 16 residues. Trimming at V came to 5 bases and at J to 1 base, leaving 8 bases not matched to a gene. Germline CDR1 is SGHDT and CDR2 is YYEEEE. CDR3 loop: CASSLTGTVNTGELFF. DNA of the CDR3: TGTGCCAGCAGTTTAACCGGGACAGTGAACACCGGGGAGCTGTTTTTT. Together with reference TRBV5-6 and TRBJ2-2, the CDR3 gives the full variable domain: DAGVTQSPTHLIKTRGQQVTLRCSPKSGHDTVSWYQQALGQGPQFIFQYYEEEERQRGNFPDRFSGHQFPNYSSELNVNALLLGDSALYLCASSLTGTVNTGELFFGEGSRLTVL.

CDR3 region: CVTDRGSYEQYF. The CDR3, as DNA: TGTGTCACGGACAGGGGTTCCTACGAGCAGTACTTC. V usage is TRBV2 and J usage is TRBJ2-7; the match to TRBD1 covers 9 bases. This CDR3 has 12 residues. Germline V gives CDR1 SNHLY, CDR2 FYNNEI.

V and J are TRBV6-1 and TRBJ2-5; D ambiguous. This CDR3 is built from 16 residues. Trimming removed 0 bases at V and 2 bases at J, with 13 bases between. Germline values: CDR1 MNHNS, CDR2 SASEGT. DNA of the CDR3: TGTGCCAGCAGTGAAGCGGCGGCAGCTGATCAAGAGACCCAGTACTTC. This sequence encodes CASSEAAAADQETQYF.

This clone was detected many times. This chain uses TRBV6-4 with TRBJ2-1; D unclear. CDR3 length: 13 residues. With 4 bases removed from V and 7 bases from J, the gap between germline ends came to 11 bases. CDR1 is MRHNA and CDR2 is SNTAGT in the germline V gene. CDR3 region: CASSVSTVNEQFF. CDR3 nucleotides: TGTGCCAGCAGTGTCTCCACGGTTAATGAGCAGTTCTTC.

This rearrangement joins TRBV7-2 to TRBJ2-3; D is perhaps TRBD2 (6 bases). The CDR3 is 15 residues long. V dropped 0 bases and J dropped 2 bases, with 9 bases sitting between them. CDR1 SGHTA and CDR2 FQGNSA come from the germline V gene. CDR3: CASSLAGGYTDTQYF. The CDR3 region has the DNA TGTGCCAGCAGCTTAGCGGGAGGCTACACAGATACGCAGTATTTT.

This clone appeared a few times. This chain joins TRBV12-3 or TRBV12-4 and TRBJ1-1, with D unresolved. This CDR3 spans 13 amino acids. V was trimmed by 8 bases and J by 0 bases, leaving 10 bases between them. In DNA form, the CDR3 reads TGTGCCAGCCAGCGTATGGTGAACACTGAAGCTTTCTTT. Translating gives CASQRMVNTEAFF.

This chain links TRBV6-5 with TRBJ2-7; maybe TRBD2 (5 bases). The CDR3 loop spans 11 amino acids. Germline loops: CDR1 MNHEY, CDR2 SVGAGI. Trimming shortened V by 8 bases and J by 9 bases, and 14 bases separated the two germline ends. This CDR3 is CASSGGRAQYF. CDR3 bases: TGTGCCAGCTCTGGAGGTCGTGCGCAGTACTTC.

This chain links TRBV7-9 with TRBJ2-1; TRBD2 matches at 11 bases. CDR3 length: 14 amino acids. The junction had 7 bases not matched to a gene; V was cut back by 3 bases and J by 12 bases. Germline V gene sequence: CDR1 SEHNR, CDR2 FQNEAQ (reference sequence). The CDR3 DNA reads TGTGCCAGCAGCTTTAGCGGGGGGGCCGATAGGCAGTTCTTC. It codes for CASSFSGGADRQFF.

The chain couples TRBV3-1 (or the pseudogene TRBV3-2) to TRBJ1-6; D may be TRBD1 (6 bases). Trimming cost V 4 bases and J 7 bases, with 11 bases left between them. The CDR3 is made up of 14 amino acids. From germline, CDR1 is LGHDT and CDR2 YNNKEL (reference sequence). CDR3 sequence (DNA): TGTGCCAGCAGCCGGGGGCTAAGGAATTCACCCCTCCACTTT. Translated: CASSRGLRNSPLHF.

In this sample, this clone turned up a few times. The chain combines TRBV7-2 with TRBJ1-4, with D maybe TRBD1 (6 bases). Between the trimmed V and J ends, which lost 7 bases and 8 bases, there was a span of 17 bases. This CDR3 contains 14 residues. CDR1 SGHTA and CDR2 FQGNSA come from the germline V gene. The CDR3 spells CASTLGGAGEKLFF. CDR3 in DNA: TGTGCCAGCACCCTAGGGGGAGCGGGAGAAAAACTGTTTTTT.

The chain employs TRBV28 and TRBJ2-6, with 7 bases identical to TRBD1. The V gene's germline CDR1 is MDHEN and CDR2 SYDVKM. The ends lost 5 bases at V and 4 bases at J; junction bases unmatched: 5. CDR3 length: 15 residues. CDR3 protein: CASSQQGSGANVLTF. DNA for the CDR3: TGTGCCAGCAGTCAACAGGGGTCCGGGGCCAACGTCCTGACTTTC. Full variable domain (missing parts from reference TRBV28 and TRBJ2-6): DVKVTQSSRYLVKRTGEKVFLECVQDMDHENMFWYRQDPGLGLRLIYFSYDVKMKEKGDIPEGYSVSREKKERFSLILESASTNQTSMYLCASSQQGSGANVLTFGAGSRLTVL.

As regards this clone: Other DNA variants within this sample encode the same CDR3. The chain combines TRBV11-2 with TRBJ1-6; tentative D call: TRBD1 (5 bases). The CDR3 spans 14 residues. Trimming pared 1 base from V and 10 bases from J, leaving 11 bases between. The V gene's germline CDR1 is SGHAT and CDR2 FQNNGV. As DNA, the CDR3 is TGTGCCAGCAGCTTAGCGGGGGGAGGGTCACCCCTCCACTTT. Its translation: CASSLAGGGSPLHF.

The J gene is TRBJ1-3, the V gene TRBV6-5, with D tentatively TRBD1 (5 bases). Germline loops: CDR1 MNHEY, CDR2 SVGAGI. There are 15 residues in the CDR3. V lost 6 bases and J 0 bases, leaving 12 bases between the germline ends. CDR3 sequence: CASRARGSSGNTIYF. In DNA, the CDR3 is TGTGCCAGCAGGGCGCGGGGGTCCTCTGGAAACACCATATATTTT.

The CDR3 DNA reads as TGTGCCAGCAGTTACTCCCAAGACAGGGGGCCGGGCGAGCAGTACTTC. Protein sequence: CASSYSQDRGPGEQYF. The genes are TRBV6-5 and TRBJ2-7; 10 bases are a match to TRBD1. This CDR3 comprises 16 residues. Germline V lookup: CDR1 MNHEY, CDR2 SVGAGI. V trimming: 0 bases; J trimming: 6 bases; junction bases outside the gene matches: 8.

The rearrangement joins TRBV28 to TRBJ2-1, with 15 bases identical to TRBD2. CDR3 length equals 17 residues. Germline V gene data show CDR1 as MDHEN and CDR2 as SYDVKM. V dropped 7 bases and J dropped 3; count of bases not matched to a gene: 7. The CDR3 DNA reads TGTGCCAGCAAGGGGACTAGCGGGGGGCCAAACTACAATGAGCAGTTCTTC. Its translation is CASKGTSGGPNYNEQFF.

The chain employs TRBV4-2 and TRBJ2-7; 7 nucleotides line up with TRBD1. V lost 0 bases to trimming and J lost 0 bases; unmatched junction nucleotides: 2. The CDR3 is 15 residues long. Germline loops: CDR1 LGHNA, CDR2 YNFKEQ. In DNA, the CDR3 is TGTGCCAGCAGCCAAGATGGACAGGTCTCCTACGAGCAGTACTTC. This encodes CASSQDGQVSYEQYF.

The chain links TRBV12-3 or TRBV12-4 to TRBJ1-5; the D is unclear. The CDR3 runs to 13 residues. V was clipped by 5 bases and J by 7 bases, with 12 bases between them. CDR3: CASSTGGPQPQHF. As DNA, the CDR3 is TGTGCCAGCAGTACTGGAGGGCCCCAGCCCCAGCATTTT.

The rearrangement uses TRBV4-2 and TRBJ2-1, with TRBD2 matching over 9 bases. CDR1 and CDR2 (germline): LGHNA, YNFKEQ. The CDR3 length is 20 residues. V was clipped by 0 bases and J by 2 bases; unmatched bases: 14. The CDR3, as DNA: TGTGCCAGCAGCCAAGAGGGATTAGCGGGAGTGACCTCCACCTACAATGAGCAGTTCTTC. Residues: CASSQEGLAGVTSTYNEQFF.

The CDR3 nucleotides are TGTGCCAGCAGCTCAGCCGGGACAGGGGCTAAGAGGAGGTACTTC. This encodes CASSSAGTGAKRRYF. The rearrangement uses TRBV28 and TRBJ2-4; 10 nucleotides line up with TRBD1. The CDR3 runs to 15 residues. The trim removed 6 bases at V and 15 bases at J, leaving 17 bases unmatched. Per the germline V gene, CDR1 is MDHEN and CDR2 is SYDVKM.

This chain connects TRBV5-4 to TRBJ1-1, with TRBD1 matching 7 bases. CDR1 is SGHNT and CDR2 is YYREEE in the germline V gene (reference sequence). The CDR3 runs to 14 residues. V gave up 4 bases and J gave up 1 base; unmatched junction bases: 4. Here the CDR3 reads CASSPRDRNTEAFF. The CDR3 coding sequence is TGTGCCAGCAGCCCGCGGGACAGGAACACTGAAGCTTTCTTT.

CDR3 loop: CASSLFRDSIVETQYF. The CDR3 DNA sequence: TGTGCCAGCAGTTTATTTCGGGACAGCATTGTGGAGACCCAGTACTTC. J is TRBJ2-5 and V is TRBV27; 7 bases are a match to TRBD1. The V segment lost 1 base and the J segment 5 bases; nucleotides outside the gene matches: 10. CDR1 is MNHEY and CDR2 is SMNVEV in the germline V gene (reference sequence). The CDR3 sequence is 16 residues long.

This chain links TRBV28 with TRBJ2-5; D might be TRBD2 (5 bases). The ends were cut back, 4 bases at V and 4 bases at J, with 16 bases in the middle. Germline V gives CDR1 MDHEN, CDR2 SYDVKM. The CDR3 spans 15 residues. In DNA form, the CDR3 reads TGTGCCAGCAGTTCCTCGGCTAGGGCGGGAGAGACCCAGTACTTC. Translation gives CASSSSARAGETQYF.

This chain joins TRBV11-2 and TRBJ1-1, with D unclear. The CDR3 has 15 amino acids. CDR1 is SGHAT and CDR2 is FQNNGV in the germline V gene. The V and J ends lost 2 bases and 7 bases respectively, with 17 bases between them. DNA of the CDR3: TGTGCCAGCAGCTTAAATTGGGCAGCTGAAAATGAAGCTTTCTTT. Amino acid sequence: CASSLNWAAENEAFF.

The chain is built from TRBV5-1 and TRBJ2-3; D possibly corresponds to TRBD2 (6 bases). V was pared by 0 bases and J by 1 base, with 9 bases between. Germline loops: CDR1 SGHRS, CDR2 YFSETQ. The CDR3 contains 15 residues. CDR3 loop: CASSLEGRRTDTQYF. The DNA for the CDR3 is TGCGCCAGCAGCTTGGAAGGGAGGCGCACAGATACGCAGTATTTT.

The V call is TRBV5-1, the J call TRBJ2-2; 8 bases map to TRBD1. This CDR3 is 16 amino acids long. Per germline, CDR1 SGHRS and CDR2 YFSETQ. Trimming cost V 4 bases and J 0 bases; bases outside gene matches: 5. The CDR3 DNA reads TGCGCCAGCAGCGAAGGACAGGGAACGAACACCGGGGAGCTGTTTTTT. Its translation: CASSEGQGTNTGELFF.